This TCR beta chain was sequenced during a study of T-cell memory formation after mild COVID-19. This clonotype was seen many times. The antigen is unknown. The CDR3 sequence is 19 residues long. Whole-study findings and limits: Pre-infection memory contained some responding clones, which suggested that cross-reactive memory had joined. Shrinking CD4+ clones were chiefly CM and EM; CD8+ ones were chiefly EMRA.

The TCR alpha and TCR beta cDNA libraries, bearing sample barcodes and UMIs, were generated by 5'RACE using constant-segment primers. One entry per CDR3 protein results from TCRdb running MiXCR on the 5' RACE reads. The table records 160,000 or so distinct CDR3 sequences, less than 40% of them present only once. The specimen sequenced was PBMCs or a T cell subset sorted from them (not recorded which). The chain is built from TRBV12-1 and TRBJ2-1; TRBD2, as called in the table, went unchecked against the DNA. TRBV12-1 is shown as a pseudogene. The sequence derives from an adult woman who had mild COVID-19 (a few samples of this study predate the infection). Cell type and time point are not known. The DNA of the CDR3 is TGTGCCAGCAGCGACTTTCTAGCGGGGGAGCGTACTCCGACCAATGAGCAGTTCTTC. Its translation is CASSDFLAGERTPTNEQFF.